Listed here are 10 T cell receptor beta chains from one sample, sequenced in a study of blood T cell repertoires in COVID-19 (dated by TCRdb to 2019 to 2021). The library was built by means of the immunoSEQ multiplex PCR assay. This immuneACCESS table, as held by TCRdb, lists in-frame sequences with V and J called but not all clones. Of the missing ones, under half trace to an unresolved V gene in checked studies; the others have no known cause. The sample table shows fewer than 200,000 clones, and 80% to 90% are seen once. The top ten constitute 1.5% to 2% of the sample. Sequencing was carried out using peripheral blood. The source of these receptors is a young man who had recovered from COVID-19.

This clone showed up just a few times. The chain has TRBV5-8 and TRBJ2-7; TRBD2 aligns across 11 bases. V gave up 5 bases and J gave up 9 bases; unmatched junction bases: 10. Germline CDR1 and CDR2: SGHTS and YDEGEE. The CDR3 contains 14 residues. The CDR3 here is CASRTSGAHWGQYF. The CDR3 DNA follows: TGTGCCAGCAGGACTAGCGGGGCCCACTGGGGGCAGTACTTC.

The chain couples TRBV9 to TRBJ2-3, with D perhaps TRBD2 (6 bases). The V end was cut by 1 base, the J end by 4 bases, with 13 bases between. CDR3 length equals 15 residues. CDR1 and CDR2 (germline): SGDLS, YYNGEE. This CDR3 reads CASSVIASEADTQYF. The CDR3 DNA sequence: TGTGCCAGCAGCGTAATCGCTAGCGAGGCAGATACGCAGTATTTT. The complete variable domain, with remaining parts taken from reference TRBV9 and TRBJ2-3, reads DSGVTQTPKHLITATGQRVTLRCSPRSGDLSVYWYQQSLDQGLQFLIQYYNGEERAKGNILERFSAQQFPDLHSELNLSSLELGDSALYFCASSVIASEADTQYFGPGTRLTVL.

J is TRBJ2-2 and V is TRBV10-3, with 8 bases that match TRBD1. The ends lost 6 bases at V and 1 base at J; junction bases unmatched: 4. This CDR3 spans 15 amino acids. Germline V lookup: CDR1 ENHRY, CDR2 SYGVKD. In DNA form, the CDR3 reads TGTGCCATCAGATCCGGGACAGGGAACACCGGGGAGCTGTTTTTT. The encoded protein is CAIRSGTGNTGELFF.

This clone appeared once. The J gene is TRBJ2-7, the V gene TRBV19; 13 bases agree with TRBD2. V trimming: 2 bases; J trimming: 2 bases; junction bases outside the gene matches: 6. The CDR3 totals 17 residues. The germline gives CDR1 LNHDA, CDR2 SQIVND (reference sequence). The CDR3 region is CASSISGLAGSPYEQYF. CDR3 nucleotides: TGTGCCAGTAGTATATCGGGACTAGCGGGATCCCCCTACGAGCAGTACTTC.

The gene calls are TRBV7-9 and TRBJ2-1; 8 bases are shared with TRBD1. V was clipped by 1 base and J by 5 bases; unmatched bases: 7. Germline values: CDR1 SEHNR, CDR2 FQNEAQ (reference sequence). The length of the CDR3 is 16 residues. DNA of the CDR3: TGTGCCAGCAGCTTAGTCGGACAGGGCCCGAACAATGAGCAGTTCTTC. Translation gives CASSLVGQGPNNEQFF. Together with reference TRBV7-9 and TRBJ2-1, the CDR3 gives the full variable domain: DTGVSQNPRHKITKRGQNVTFRCDPISEHNRLYWYRQTLGQGPEFLTYFQNEAQLEKSRLLSDRFSAERPKGSFSTLEIQRTEQGDSAMYLCASSLVGQGPNNEQFFGPGTRLTVL.

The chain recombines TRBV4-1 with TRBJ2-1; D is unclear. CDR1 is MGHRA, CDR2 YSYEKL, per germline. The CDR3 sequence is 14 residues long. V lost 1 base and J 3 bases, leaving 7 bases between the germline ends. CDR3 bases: TGCGCCAGCAGCCAAGCGCAGGACTACAATGAGCAGTTCTTC. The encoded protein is CASSQAQDYNEQFF.

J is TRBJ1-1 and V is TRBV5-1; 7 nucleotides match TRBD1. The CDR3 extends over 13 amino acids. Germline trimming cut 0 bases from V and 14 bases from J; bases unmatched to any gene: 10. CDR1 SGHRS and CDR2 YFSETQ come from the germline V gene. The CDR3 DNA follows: TGCGCCAGCAGCTTGGACTACAGGGGTAGGGCCTTCTTT. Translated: CASSLDYRGRAFF.

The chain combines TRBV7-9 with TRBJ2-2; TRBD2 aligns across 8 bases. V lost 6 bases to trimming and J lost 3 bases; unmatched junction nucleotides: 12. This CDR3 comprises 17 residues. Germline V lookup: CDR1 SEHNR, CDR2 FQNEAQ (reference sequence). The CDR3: CASSSPAGRADTGELFF. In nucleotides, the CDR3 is TGTGCCAGCAGTTCCCCGGCCGGGAGGGCTGACACCGGGGAGCTGTTTTTT.

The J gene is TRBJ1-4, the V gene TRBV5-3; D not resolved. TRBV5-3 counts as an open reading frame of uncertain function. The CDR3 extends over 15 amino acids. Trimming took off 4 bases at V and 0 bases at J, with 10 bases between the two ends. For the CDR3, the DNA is TGTGCCAGAAGCATACCGGACTCAACTAATGAAAAACTGTTTTTT. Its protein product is CARSIPDSTNEKLFF.

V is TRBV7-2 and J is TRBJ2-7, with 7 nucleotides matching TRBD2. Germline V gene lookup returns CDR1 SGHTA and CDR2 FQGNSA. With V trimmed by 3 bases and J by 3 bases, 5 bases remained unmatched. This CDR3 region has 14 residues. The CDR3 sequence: CASSFKAGSYEQYF. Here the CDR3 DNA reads TGTGCCAGCAGCTTCAAAGCGGGGAGCTACGAGCAGTACTTC. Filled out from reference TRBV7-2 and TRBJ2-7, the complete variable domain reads GAGVSQSPSNKVTEKGKDVELRCDPISGHTALYWYRQSLGQGLEFLIYFQGNSAPDKSGLPSDRFSAERTGGSVSTLTIQRTQQEDSAVYLCASSFKAGSYEQYFGPGTRLTVT.